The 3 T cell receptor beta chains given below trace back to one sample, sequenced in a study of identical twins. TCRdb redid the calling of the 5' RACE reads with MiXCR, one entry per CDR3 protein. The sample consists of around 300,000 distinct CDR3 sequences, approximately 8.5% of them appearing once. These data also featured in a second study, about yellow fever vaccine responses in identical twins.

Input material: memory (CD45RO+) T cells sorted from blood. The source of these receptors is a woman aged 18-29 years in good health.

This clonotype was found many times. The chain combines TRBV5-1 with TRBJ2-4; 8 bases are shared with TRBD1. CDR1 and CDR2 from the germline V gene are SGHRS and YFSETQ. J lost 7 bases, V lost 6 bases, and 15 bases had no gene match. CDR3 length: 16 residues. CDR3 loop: CASKGSAGGALNIQYF. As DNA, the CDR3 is TGCGCCAGCAAGGGGTCTGCAGGGGGCGCATTGAACATTCAGTACTTC.

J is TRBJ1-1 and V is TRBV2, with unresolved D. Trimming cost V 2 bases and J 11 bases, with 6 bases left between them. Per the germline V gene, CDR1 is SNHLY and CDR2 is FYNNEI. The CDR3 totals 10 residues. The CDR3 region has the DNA TGTGCCAGCAGTGAAAGGAGGGCTTTCTTT. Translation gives CASSERRAFF. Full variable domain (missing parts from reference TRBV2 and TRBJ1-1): EPEVTQTPSHQVTQMGQEVILRCVPISNHLYFYWYRQILGQKVEFLVSFYNNEISEKSEIFDDQFSVERPDGSNFTLKIRSTKLEDSAMYFCASSERRAFFGQGTRLTVV.

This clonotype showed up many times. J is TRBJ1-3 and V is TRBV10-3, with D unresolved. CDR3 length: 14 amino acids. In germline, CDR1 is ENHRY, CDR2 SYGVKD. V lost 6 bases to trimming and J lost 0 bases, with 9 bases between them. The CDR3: CAISRGDSGNTIYF. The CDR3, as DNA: TGTGCCATCAGCCGAGGCGACTCTGGAAACACCATATATTTT.